This entry lists 4 T cell receptor beta chains sequenced from one sample in a study of shared clonotypes between healthy human individuals. Repertoires were generated with immunoSEQ multiplex PCR, while TCRdb's copy carries only in-frame clones and drops some. Of approximately 2.1 million clones listed, more than 80% were seen once; the top ten hold under 0.45%. The source material was naive CD4+ T cells from PBMCs. Specified subset: CD45RA+ positively selected. All receptors come from a young man in good health. Some clones in this sample may be carry-over from other donors' samples.

The chain is built from TRBV11-3 and TRBJ1-1; TRBD1 matches at 9 bases. The germline gives CDR1 SGHNT, CDR2 YENEEA. The CDR3 consists of 16 residues. The trim removed 1 base at V and 2 bases at J, leaving 5 bases unmatched. The CDR3 loop reads CASSLGPGQGNTEAFF. CDR3 DNA: TGTGCCAGCAGCTTAGGCCCGGGACAGGGAAACACTGAAGCTTTCTTT.

The chain combines TRBV27 with TRBJ2-7; 11 positions match TRBD2. This CDR3 contains 13 residues. Germline CDR1 is MNHEY and CDR2 is SMNVEV (reference sequence). After removal of 10 bases from V and 5 bases from J, the junction contained 7 bases not matched to a gene. The CDR3 is CATRLAGSHEQYF. CDR3 bases: TGTGCCACCCGACTAGCGGGATCCCACGAGCAGTACTTC.

The chain combines TRBV5-1 with TRBJ2-3; 13 bases agree with TRBD2. The junction had 14 bases not matched to a gene; V was cut back by 4 bases and J by 6 bases. Looked up from germline, CDR1 is SGHRS and CDR2 is YFSETQ. CDR3 size: 18 residues. The CDR3 coding sequence is TGCGCCAGCAGCCCACCCCCCACTACTAGCGGGAGGGAGGATACGCAGTATTTT. It is translated as CASSPPPTTSGREDTQYF.

On this clone itself: The same CDR3 arises from other DNA sequences in this sample as well. This chain uses TRBV15 with TRBJ1-2; D remains ambiguous. V gave up 1 base and J gave up 6 bases, with 6 bases separating them. The CDR3 runs to 12 residues. The germline V gene encodes CDR1 LNHNV and CDR2 YYDKDF (reference sequence). The CDR3 DNA is TGTGCCACCAGCAGAGGTAGCGATGGCTACACCTTC. This translates into CATSRGSDGYTF.